This T cell receptor (beta chain) is drawn from a study of cytomegalovirus exposure and HLA in healthy donors. PCR primers comprised 60 Vbeta and 13 Jbeta primers. The table came from immunoSEQ multiplex PCR; TCRdb's copy has only in-frame clones and leaves some out. Of some 120,000 clones in the sample, around two thirds were seen once. The ends lost 4 bases at V and 3 bases at J; junction bases unmatched: 5. Germline CDR1 reads MNHNY; CDR2 reads SVGAGI (reference sequence). This CDR3 is 16 amino acids long. When sampled, the donors appeared nominally healthy, though they likely had unrecorded immune exposures. Findings and caveats of the study: Confirmation in vitro established that three CMV-associated chains were specific for CMV antigens. For presence/absence analyses, sequencing depth was assumed to be roughly uniform across donors.

As regards this clone: Its specificity is unknown.

Sequenced material: PBMCs. The V call is TRBV6-6, the J call TRBJ2-6, with TRBD1 matching 8 bases. This TCR was sampled from a human donor in good health. CDR3 loop: CASSSPTGVGANVLTF. CDR3 nucleotide sequence: TGTGCCAGCAGTTCGCCGACAGGGGTTGGGGCCAACGTCCTGACTTTC.